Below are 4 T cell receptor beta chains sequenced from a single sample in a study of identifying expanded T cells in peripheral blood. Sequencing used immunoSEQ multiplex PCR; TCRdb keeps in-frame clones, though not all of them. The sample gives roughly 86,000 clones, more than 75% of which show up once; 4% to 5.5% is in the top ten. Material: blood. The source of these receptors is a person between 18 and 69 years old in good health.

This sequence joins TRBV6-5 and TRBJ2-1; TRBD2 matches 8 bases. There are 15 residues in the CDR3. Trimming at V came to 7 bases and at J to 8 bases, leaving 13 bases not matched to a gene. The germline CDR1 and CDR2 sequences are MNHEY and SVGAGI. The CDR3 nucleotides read TGTGCCAGCACCTCCCCCAGCGGGGGAGGAGATGAGCAGTTCTTC. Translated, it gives CASTSPSGGGDEQFF.

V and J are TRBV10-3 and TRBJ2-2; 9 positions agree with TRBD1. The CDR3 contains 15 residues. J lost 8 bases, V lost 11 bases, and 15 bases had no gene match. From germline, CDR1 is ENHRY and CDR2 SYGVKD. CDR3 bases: TGTGCCGCGGGCGAGGGACAGGGATTTACTGGGGAGCTGTTTTTT. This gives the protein CAAGEGQGFTGELFF.

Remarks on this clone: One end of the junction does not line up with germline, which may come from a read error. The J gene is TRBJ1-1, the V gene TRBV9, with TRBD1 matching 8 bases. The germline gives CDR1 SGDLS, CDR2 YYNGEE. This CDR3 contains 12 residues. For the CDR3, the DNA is TGTGCCAGCAGCGGGCAGGGGGCTGACGCTTTCTTT. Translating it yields CASSGQGADAFF.

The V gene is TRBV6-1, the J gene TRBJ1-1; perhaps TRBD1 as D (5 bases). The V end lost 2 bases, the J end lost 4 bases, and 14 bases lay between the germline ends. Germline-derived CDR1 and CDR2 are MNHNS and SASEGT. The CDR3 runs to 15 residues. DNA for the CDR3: TGTGCCAGCAGTGAAAGGCGGGGCGTGAGCACTGAAGCTTTCTTT. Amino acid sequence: CASSERRGVSTEAFF.